Each of the 25 T cell receptor beta chains below was sequenced from the same sample in a study of regulatory T cells in long-lasting Graves disease. Time point in this sample: newly diagnosed GD, antithyroid drugs for less than 3 months. The TCR library was made from RNA that had been extracted from PBMCs in TRIzol. Combining iRepertoire HTBI primers with Arm-PCR of CDR3 regions, the authors built TCR beta libraries. TCRdb called the multiplex PCR reads again in MiXCR, with one record for every CDR3 protein. The data hold under 300,000 distinct CDR3 sequences, with 20% to 25% observed a single time. Sequences were derived from peripheral blood mononuclear cells (PBMCs), sampled at new diagnosis, from a patient treated with antithyroid drugs. These receptors were taken from a female donor with Graves disease.

This chain links TRBV28 with TRBJ2-4; no clear D. CDR1 and CDR2 from the germline V gene are MDHEN and SYDVKM. CDR3 length equals 14 residues. Trimming shortened V by 3 bases and J by 7 bases, and 13 bases separated the two germline ends. The CDR3 spells CASSLTRLGNIQYF. The CDR3 coding sequence is TGTGCCAGCAGTTTGACACGCCTTGGGAACATTCAGTACTTC.

Comment on this clonotype: A read error is possible here, since a much larger clone lies one base away. The rearrangement joins TRBV5-6 to TRBJ2-7; a possible D gene is TRBD1 (6 bases). The V gene's germline CDR1 is SGHDT and CDR2 YYEEEE. V was shortened by 0 bases and J by 2 bases, with 12 bases between the two germline ends. The CDR3 covers 15 residues. For the CDR3, the DNA is TGTGCCAGCAGCTTGGGACATAGGGACACCTACGAGCAGTACTTC. Its protein is CASSLGHRDTYEQYF.

A remark on this clonotype: At one end, the junction sequence differs from germline, possibly due to a read error. This sequence joins TRBV4-1 and TRBJ2-5, with D perhaps TRBD2 (6 bases). The germline CDR1 and CDR2 sequences are MGHRA and YSYEKL. The CDR3 spans 15 residues. In DNA, the CDR3 is TGCGCCAGCAGCATCGCGGGAACTAAAAAAGAGACCCAATACTTC. This encodes CASSIAGTKKETQYF.

This clonotype came up a few times. The chain couples TRBV20-1 to TRBJ2-5, with D perhaps matching TRBD1 (5 bases). The germline V gene encodes CDR1 DFQATT and CDR2 SNEGSKA (reference sequence). V lost 0 bases, J lost 4 bases, and 15 bases lay in between. The CDR3 extends over 15 amino acids. CDR3 region: CSARDRMAGRETQYF. The CDR3 DNA reads TGCAGTGCTAGAGATAGGATGGCAGGGCGAGAGACCCAGTACTTC.

A remark on this clonotype: The missing conserved phenylalanine or tryptophan at the end of this CDR3 makes a read error likely. The V and J genes are TRBV5-4 and TRBJ1-1; D is unresolved. Per the germline V gene, CDR1 is SGHNT and CDR2 is YYREEE (reference sequence). Trimming pared 5 bases from V and 4 bases from J, leaving 18 bases between. The CDR3 runs to 15 residues. The CDR3 loop is CASSSPTARGTEAFS. CDR3 nucleotides: TGTGCCAGCAGTTCCCCCACGGCCCGAGGCACTGAAGCTTTCTCT.

The chain joins TRBV9 to TRBJ2-1, with TRBD2 as a possible D gene (5 bases). Germline V gives CDR1 SGDLS, CDR2 YYNGEE. The CDR3 length is 13 residues. V was shortened by 4 bases and J by 10 bases, with 15 bases between the two germline ends. CDR3 protein: CASSPEGASEQFF. The DNA for the CDR3 is TGTGCCAGCAGCCCTGAAGGCGCTAGCGAGCAGTTCTTC.

This clonotype was detected many times. The chain uses TRBV20-1 and TRBJ2-5; possible D gene TRBD1, 5 bases. The CDR3 covers 13 residues. V lost 5 bases to trimming and J lost 5 bases, with 15 bases between them. CDR1 is DFQATT, CDR2 SNEGSKA, per germline (reference sequence). CDR3 protein: CSAFPQGLETQYF. The DNA for the CDR3 is TGCAGTGCTTTTCCTCAGGGTCTGGAGACCCAGTACTTC.

This clonotype was counted ten times or more. The chain uses TRBV20-1 and TRBJ2-7; 12 bases are shared with TRBD2. V dropped 6 bases and J dropped 5; count of bases not matched to a gene: 2. Looked up from germline, CDR1 is DFQATT and CDR2 is SNEGSKA (reference sequence). CDR3 length: 12 residues. The DNA of the CDR3 is TGCAGTGCCAGACTAGCGGGAGACGAGCAGTACTTC. This gives the protein CSARLAGDEQYF.

J is TRBJ1-2 and V is TRBV19; D is ambiguous. V was shortened by 3 bases and J by 4 bases, with 9 bases between the two germline ends. This CDR3 has 13 amino acids. The V gene's germline CDR1 is LNHDA and CDR2 SQIVND (reference sequence). The CDR3 protein is CASSIAVSYGYTF. DNA of the CDR3: TGTGCCAGTAGTATTGCAGTGAGCTATGGCTACACCTTC.

This clonotype was found many times. The rearrangement uses TRBV20-1 and TRBJ2-1, with 13 bases aligning to TRBD2. J gave up 15 bases and V 1 base, and 6 bases lay outside the gene matches. Germline CDR1 and CDR2: DFQATT and SNEGSKA (reference sequence). The length of the CDR3 is 13 residues. The CDR3 nucleotides are TGCAGTGCTAGAGCAGGACTAGCGGGGGCCACGTTCTTC. This encodes CSARAGLAGATFF.

This clonotype was detected ten times or more. The V call is TRBV24-1, the J call TRBJ2-1; D ambiguous. The CDR3 spans 11 residues. Germline V CDR1 and CDR2: KGHDR, SFDVKD. Trimming took off 5 bases at V and 8 bases at J, with 6 bases between the two ends. The CDR3 sequence is CATSGEDEQFF. In nucleotides, the CDR3 is TGTGCCACCAGTGGTGAAGATGAGCAGTTCTTC.

The chain uses TRBV28 and TRBJ2-7; D ambiguous. Germline V gene lookup returns CDR1 MDHEN and CDR2 SYDVKM. V lost 3 bases, J lost 5 bases, and 11 bases lay in between. CDR3 size: 13 residues. CDR3 loop: CASSLGIRDEQYF. CDR3 DNA sequence: TGTGCCAGCAGTTTGGGCATTCGCGACGAGCAGTACTTC.

This clonotype was picked up many times. The chain links TRBV19 to TRBJ2-7, with 11 bases identical to TRBD2. Germline V lookup: CDR1 LNHDA, CDR2 SQIVND (reference sequence). The J segment lost 2 bases and the V segment lost 5 bases, leaving 8 bases of the junction unmatched. This CDR3 has 16 amino acids. The CDR3 nucleotides are TGTGCCAGTAGTCCCCGGGGGACTAGCGGAACCTACGAGCAGTACTTC. Translated, it gives CASSPRGTSGTYEQYF.

This clonotype has more than one count but fewer than ten. This chain uses TRBV2 with TRBJ2-2, with D hard to call. Germline loops: CDR1 SNHLY, CDR2 FYNNEI. V lost 7 bases and J 2 bases, leaving 14 bases between the germline ends. This CDR3 region has 15 residues. CDR3 sequence (DNA): TGTGCCAGCAACGTATGGGGTTCTAACACCGGGGAGCTGTTTTTT. Residues: CASNVWGSNTGELFF.

This clonotype was observed many times. V gene TRBV6-1 combines with J gene TRBJ1-2; TRBD1 matches 8 bases. The CDR3 covers 14 residues. Germline CDR1 reads MNHNS; CDR2 reads SASEGT. The V and J ends lost 4 bases and 2 bases, in that order; junction bases with no gene match: 3. CDR3 in DNA: TGTGCCAGCAGTGCCTGGACAGGGAACTATGGCTACACCTTC. Protein sequence: CASSAWTGNYGYTF.

The chain joins TRBV6-1 to TRBJ2-1, with TRBD2 identical over 14 bases. The V segment lost 6 bases and the J segment 7 bases; nucleotides outside the gene matches: 8. Germline assignment: CDR1 MNHNS and CDR2 SASEGT. CDR3 length: 16 residues. The CDR3, as DNA: TGTGCCAGCAGGGATTCTCGGACTAGCGGGAGGAATGAGCAGTTCTTC. Encoded protein: CASRDSRTSGRNEQFF.

On this clonotype: One end of the junction varies from germline; a read error may be responsible. This rearrangement joins TRBV2 to TRBJ1-5; D is unclear. CDR3 size: 15 residues. Germline values: CDR1 SNHLY, CDR2 FYNNEI. The CDR3 loop reads CASSEDSPRYQSQHF. DNA of the CDR3: TGTGCCAGCAGTGAAGACAGTCCCCGTTATCAGTCCCAGCATTTT.

This clonotype came up many times. V gene TRBV7-2 combines with J gene TRBJ2-2, with TRBD1 matching over 9 bases. The CDR3 contains 16 residues. With 4 bases clipped from V and 2 bases from J, the junction kept 5 bases outside the gene matches. From germline, CDR1 is SGHTA and CDR2 FQGNSA. The CDR3 sequence: CASSSRQGVNTGELFF. The CDR3 region has the DNA TGTGCCAGCAGCTCACGACAGGGGGTTAACACCGGGGAGCTGTTTTTT.

This clonotype was seen at least ten times. The gene calls are TRBV6-1 and TRBJ1-1; possible D gene TRBD1, 5 bases. This CDR3 has 13 amino acids. The V end lost 5 bases, the J end lost 2 bases, and 9 bases lay between the germline ends. Germline V gene data show CDR1 as MNHNS and CDR2 as SASEGT. Here the CDR3 reads CASSRQINTEAFF. The CDR3 nucleotides are TGTGCCAGCAGTCGACAGATTAACACTGAAGCTTTCTTT.

On this clonotype: This sequence may be a read error, since a much larger clone differs from it by one base. The chain is built from TRBV20-1 and TRBJ1-2; maybe TRBD1 (5 bases). This CDR3 spans 16 amino acids. Trimming removed 0 bases at V and 2 bases at J, with 16 bases between. The germline V gene encodes CDR1 DFQATT and CDR2 SNEGSKA (reference sequence). CDR3: CSAREGVAGPNYGYTF. The CDR3 DNA reads TGCAGTGCTAGAGAGGGGGTGGCAGGACCAAACTATGGCTACACCTTC.

This clonotype was seen many times. The CDR3 DNA reads TGTGCCAGCACTACCCCAGGGGGCCCCATGAACACTGAAGCTTTCTTT. Translating it yields CASTTPGGPMNTEAFF. The J gene is TRBJ1-1, the V gene TRBV6-1; 8 bases line up with TRBD1. From germline, CDR1 is MNHNS and CDR2 SASEGT. J was trimmed by 0 bases and V by 7 bases; bases with no gene match: 10. This CDR3 spans 16 amino acids.

On this clonotype: A read error may explain this, as a much larger clone is one base away. This rearrangement joins TRBV15 to TRBJ1-3; no firm D call. Germline V lookup: CDR1 LNHNV, CDR2 YYDKDF (reference sequence). The CDR3 consists of 15 residues. As DNA, the CDR3 is TGTACCACCAGCAGAGCTACGCGCTCTGGAAACACCATATATTTT. Translated: CTTSRATRSGNTIYF.

This clonotype was observed many times. V gene TRBV12-3 or TRBV12-4 combines with J gene TRBJ2-1; 8 bases map to TRBD1. The CDR3 totals 15 residues. V shed 4 bases and J 2 bases; nucleotides not matched to a gene: 4. The DNA for the CDR3 is TGTGCCAGCAGTTGGGGACAGGAACCCTACAATGAGCAGTTCTTC. Amino acid sequence: CASSWGQEPYNEQFF.

This clonotype was observed many times. A read error may produce the germline difference seen at one junction end. The chain carries TRBV7-2 and TRBJ2-7; 10 bases map to TRBD2. The CDR3 has 18 residues. CDR1 SGHTA and CDR2 FQGNSA come from the germline V gene. The CDR3 sequence is CASSFDTSGKGRSYEQYF. For the CDR3, the DNA is TGCGCCAGCAGCTTTGACACTAGCGGGAAGGGTAGGTCCTACGAGCAGTACTTC.

The sample holds a few counts of this clonotype. The genes are TRBV10-3 and TRBJ2-5, with D perhaps TRBD1 (6 bases). The CDR3 consists of 14 residues. CDR1 ENHRY and CDR2 SYGVKD come from the germline V gene. The V end lost 6 bases, the J end lost 3 bases, and 14 bases lay between the germline ends. For the CDR3, the DNA is TGTGCCATCAGGGCCGGACAGCGAGAAGAGACCCAGTACTTC. It translates to CAIRAGQREETQYF.